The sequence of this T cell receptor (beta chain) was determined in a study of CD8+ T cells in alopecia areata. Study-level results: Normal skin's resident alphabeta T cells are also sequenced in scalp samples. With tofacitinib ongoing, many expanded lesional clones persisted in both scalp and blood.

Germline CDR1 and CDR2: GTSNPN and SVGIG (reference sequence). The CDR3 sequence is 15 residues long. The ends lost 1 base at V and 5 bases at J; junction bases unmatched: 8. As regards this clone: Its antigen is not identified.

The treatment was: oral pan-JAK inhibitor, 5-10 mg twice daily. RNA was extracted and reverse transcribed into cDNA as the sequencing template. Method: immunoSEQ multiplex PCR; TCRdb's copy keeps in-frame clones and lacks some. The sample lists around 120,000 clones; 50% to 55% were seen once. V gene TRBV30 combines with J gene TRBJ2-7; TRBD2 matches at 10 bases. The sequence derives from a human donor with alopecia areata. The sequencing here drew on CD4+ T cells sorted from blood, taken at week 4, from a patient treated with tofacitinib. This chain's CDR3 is CAWSDSSGRLHEQYF. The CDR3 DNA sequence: TGTGCCTGGAGTGATTCTAGCGGGAGACTGCACGAGCAGTACTTC. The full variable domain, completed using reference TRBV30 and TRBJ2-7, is SQTIHQWPATLVQPVGSPLSLECTVEGTSNPNLYWYRQAAGRGLQLLFYSVGIGQISSEVPQNLSASRPQDRQFILSSKKLLLSDSGFYLCAWSDSSGRLHEQYFGPGTRLTVT.